The 23 T cell receptor beta chains reported below all come from one sample, sequenced in a study of blood T cell repertoires in COVID-19. The method was immunoSEQ multiplex PCR; TCRdb's version includes in-frame clones alone and lacks a portion of them. The sample has approximately 200,000 clones, 80% to 90% seen once. Specimen: peripheral blood. Receptors were obtained from a woman aged 80 or over with COVID-19, enrolled during active disease.

V usage is TRBV7-2 and J usage is TRBJ1-3; D is unclear. V shed 0 bases and J shed 0 bases, with 6 bases lying between them. This CDR3 is 15 amino acids long. Germline loops: CDR1 SGHTA, CDR2 FQGNSA. The CDR3 DNA sequence: TGTGCCAGCAGCTTAGCTCAGATCTCTGGAAACACCATATATTTT. Encoded protein: CASSLAQISGNTIYF.

The chain recombines TRBV6-5 with TRBJ2-3; D not certain. In germline, CDR1 is MNHEY, CDR2 SVGAGI. The germline V and J ends were trimmed by 5 bases and 4 bases, with 10 bases remaining between them. CDR3 length: 13 amino acids. This CDR3 is CASSPRVADTQYF. The CDR3 DNA follows: TGTGCCAGCAGTCCACGGGTAGCAGATACGCAGTATTTT.

This chain connects TRBV27 to TRBJ2-7, with D maybe TRBD1 (6 bases). CDR1 MNHEY and CDR2 SMNVEV come from the germline V gene (reference sequence). The V end lost 8 bases, the J end lost 2 bases, and 13 bases lay between the germline ends. The CDR3 runs to 13 residues. CDR3: CASSTGTTYEQYF. CDR3 sequence (DNA): TGTGCCAGCTCAACCGGGACAACCTACGAGCAGTACTTC.

The table lists this clone with a count of one. V usage is TRBV18 and J usage is TRBJ2-7; TRBD2 aligns across 10 bases. J was trimmed by 4 bases and V by 4 bases; bases with no gene match: 4. The CDR3 sequence is 14 residues long. Germline V gives CDR1 KGHSH, CDR2 LQKENI. The DNA of the CDR3 is TGTGCCAGCTCACGTCAGGGACTAGCGTACGAGCAGTACTTC. Encoded protein: CASSRQGLAYEQYF.

V is TRBV27 and J is TRBJ1-2; perhaps TRBD1 as D (5 bases). In germline, CDR1 is MNHEY, CDR2 SMNVEV (reference sequence). This CDR3 is built from 14 residues. The V and J ends lost 6 bases and 4 bases respectively, with 15 bases between them. The CDR3 nucleotides are TGTGCCAGCAGCTTAAGGTCGACAGCCTATGGCTACACCTTC. This sequence encodes CASSLRSTAYGYTF.

This chain links TRBV14 with TRBJ2-7; TRBD1 aligns across 10 bases. Germline V gene sequence: CDR1 SGHDN, CDR2 FVKESK. The CDR3 loop spans 15 amino acids. With 4 bases clipped from V and 2 bases from J, the junction kept 5 bases outside the gene matches. The CDR3 bases are TGTGCCAGCAGCCTAGGGACAGGGGTCGCCTACGAGCAGTACTTC. It translates to CASSLGTGVAYEQYF.

This chain connects TRBV3-1 (or the pseudogene TRBV3-2) to TRBJ1-2; 10 nucleotides agree with TRBD1. The CDR3 sequence is 15 residues long. Germline V gene lookup returns CDR1 LGHDT and CDR2 YNNKEL (reference sequence). V shed 4 bases and J 2 bases; nucleotides not matched to a gene: 4. In nucleotides, the CDR3 is TGTGCCAGCAGCCGGGGGACAGGGGCGAACTATGGCTACACCTTC. Protein sequence: CASSRGTGANYGYTF.

The V and J genes are TRBV29-1 and TRBJ1-2, with TRBD1 identical over 8 bases. This CDR3 comprises 14 residues. The J segment lost 8 bases and the V segment lost 0 bases, leaving 8 bases of the junction unmatched. The V gene's germline CDR1 is SQVTM and CDR2 ANQGSEA. The CDR3 bases are TGCAGCGTTGAAGAATTGAGCAGGGGGCTCGGCTACACCTTC. As protein: CSVEELSRGLGYTF.

The gene calls are TRBV7-3 and TRBJ2-1, with 7 bases aligning to TRBD1. This CDR3 comprises 14 residues. Per the germline V gene, CDR1 is SGHTA and CDR2 is FQGTGA. The J segment lost 5 bases and the V segment lost 0 bases, leaving 1 base of the junction unmatched. CDR3 amino acids: CASSLTTGDNEQFF. The CDR3 DNA reads TGTGCCAGCAGCTTAACTACAGGGGACAATGAGCAGTTCTTC. Together with reference TRBV7-3 and TRBJ2-1, the CDR3 gives the full variable domain: GAGVSQTPSNKVTEKGKYVELRCDPISGHTALYWYRQSLGQGPEFLIYFQGTGAADDSGLPNDRFFAVRPEGSVSTLKIQRTERGDSAVYLCASSLTTGDNEQFFGPGTRLTVL.

The chain uses TRBV30 and TRBJ1-2; 9 nucleotides match TRBD1. The CDR3 contains 13 residues. The V segment lost 4 bases and the J segment 6 bases; nucleotides outside the gene matches: 6. The germline CDR1 and CDR2 sequences are GTSNPN and SVGIG (reference sequence). CDR3 amino acids: CAWTLRDRDGYTF. In DNA, the CDR3 is TGTGCCTGGACCCTCCGGGACAGGGATGGCTACACCTTC.

J is TRBJ2-3 and V is TRBV13, with TRBD2 as a possible D gene (6 bases). The germline V and J ends were trimmed by 5 bases and 3 bases, with 15 bases remaining between them. The CDR3 runs to 15 residues. The germline gives CDR1 PRHDT, CDR2 FYEKMQ (reference sequence). Here the CDR3 reads CASSRRGRGTDTQYF. In nucleotides, the CDR3 is TGTGCCAGCAGCAGGAGAGGACGGGGGACAGATACGCAGTATTTT.

This clone appeared once. The chain employs TRBV5-5 and TRBJ2-1, with 10 bases matching TRBD2. Germline values: CDR1 SGHKS, CDR2 YYEKEE (reference sequence). The CDR3 covers 15 residues. J lost 6 bases, V lost 4 bases, and 7 bases had no gene match. CDR3 loop: CASSPLAGEANEQFF. As DNA, the CDR3 is TGTGCCAGCAGCCCCCTAGCGGGAGAGGCCAATGAGCAGTTCTTC.

This clone has just one count. The V call is TRBV13, the J call TRBJ2-3; the D gene is possibly TRBD2 (6 bases). The V gene lost 0 bases and the J gene lost 5 bases, with 9 bases spanning the gap. This CDR3 spans 14 amino acids. The V gene's germline CDR1 is PRHDT and CDR2 FYEKMQ (reference sequence). The CDR3 loop is CASSLGGGVDTQYF. CDR3 sequence (DNA): TGTGCCAGCAGCTTAGGGGGCGGGGTAGATACGCAGTATTTT.

On this clone: Its ends do not fully match the called genes, so a read error is possible. The rearrangement uses TRBV12-3 or TRBV12-4 and TRBJ1-1; 9 bases fit TRBD1. This CDR3 has 12 residues. The CDR3 loop is CASSLGTGGVRF. Here the CDR3 DNA reads TGTGCCAGCAGTTTGGGAACAGGGGGCGTTCGCTTT.

This chain links TRBV19 with TRBJ2-1; a weak D match, TRBD1 (5 bases). Looked up from germline, CDR1 is LNHDA and CDR2 is SQIVND (reference sequence). V was trimmed by 4 bases and J by 2 bases, leaving 12 bases between them. The CDR3 is made up of 15 amino acids. Here the CDR3 reads CASSTTVGPYNEQFF. In DNA, the CDR3 is TGTGCCAGTAGTACGACAGTGGGGCCCTACAATGAGCAGTTCTTC. The full variable domain, completed using reference TRBV19 and TRBJ2-1, is DGGITQSPKYLFRKEGQNVTLSCEQNLNHDAMYWYRQDPGQGLRLIYYSQIVNDFQKGDIAEGYSVSREKKESFPLTVTSAQKNPTAFYLCASSTTVGPYNEQFFGPGTRLTVL.

The chain joins TRBV11-2 to TRBJ2-7; the D is unclear. The CDR3 is made up of 12 amino acids. V gave up 5 bases and J gave up 2 bases, with 7 bases separating them. The germline CDR1 and CDR2 sequences are SGHAT and FQNNGV. The CDR3 protein is CASSLTAYEQYF. CDR3 nucleotides: TGTGCCAGCAGCCTAACGGCCTACGAGCAGTACTTC.

The rearrangement joins TRBV19 to TRBJ2-7; a weak D match, TRBD1 (6 bases). The germline CDR1 and CDR2 sequences are LNHDA and SQIVND (reference sequence). Trimming took off 7 bases at V and 3 bases at J, with 13 bases between the two ends. This CDR3 comprises 13 residues. CDR3 region: CASTSRGGYEQYF. DNA of the CDR3: TGTGCCAGTACGTCCCGAGGGGGCTACGAGCAGTACTTC.

The table lists this clone with a count of one. The chain employs TRBV29-1 and TRBJ1-5; D is undetermined. Germline CDR1 SQVTM, CDR2 ANQGSEA. The V and J ends lost 4 bases and 2 bases respectively, with 15 bases between them. The CDR3 runs 15 residues. CDR3 sequence: CSVADGLLGNQPQHF. CDR3 DNA sequence: TGCAGCGTTGCTGACGGACTGCTGGGCAATCAGCCCCAGCATTTT.

The chain is built from TRBV28 and TRBJ2-1; possible D gene TRBD2, 6 bases. Trimming left V 5 bases short and J 7 bases short, with 18 bases between. From germline, CDR1 is MDHEN and CDR2 SYDVKM. This CDR3 has 15 residues. CDR3 sequence: CASSRRGGSGNEQFF. CDR3 DNA sequence: TGTGCCAGCAGTCGCCGTGGAGGGTCCGGTAATGAGCAGTTCTTC.

This rearrangement joins TRBV19 to TRBJ2-1; 13 positions agree with TRBD2. Germline CDR1 and CDR2: LNHDA and SQIVND (reference sequence). The trim removed 5 bases at V and 4 bases at J, leaving 5 bases unmatched. This CDR3 region has 16 residues. CDR3 coding DNA: TGTGCCAGTAGTTATAGACTAGCGGGAGGATACAATGAGCAGTTCTTC. Residues: CASSYRLAGGYNEQFF.

V usage is TRBV6-5 and J usage is TRBJ2-2, with TRBD1 matching over 7 bases. CDR3 length: 12 amino acids. J lost 6 bases, V lost 8 bases, and 3 bases had no gene match. The germline gives CDR1 MNHEY, CDR2 SVGAGI. CDR3 region: CASGTGAGELFF. The CDR3 DNA sequence: TGTGCCAGCGGTACAGGGGCCGGGGAGCTGTTTTTT.

The genes are TRBV7-7 and TRBJ2-1; D is possibly TRBD2 (7 bases). CDR3 length: 15 amino acids. Germline V gives CDR1 SSHAT, CDR2 FNYEAQ (reference sequence). V was shortened by 0 bases and J by 3 bases, with 9 bases between the two germline ends. The CDR3 is CASSLAGGLYNEQFF. The CDR3 coding sequence is TGTGCCAGCAGCTTAGCGGGGGGGCTCTACAATGAGCAGTTCTTC. The full variable domain, completed using reference TRBV7-7 and TRBJ2-1, is GAGVSQSPRYKVTKRGQDVTLRCDPISSHATLYWYQQALGQGPEFLTYFNYEAQPDKSGLPSDRFSAERPEGSISTLTIQRTEQRDSAMYRCASSLAGGLYNEQFFGPGTRLTVL.

This sequence joins TRBV4-1 and TRBJ1-2; 9 nucleotides line up with TRBD1. The CDR3 length is 14 residues. Trimming cost V 3 bases and J 5 bases; bases outside gene matches: 4. The germline V gene encodes CDR1 MGHRA and CDR2 YSYEKL. The CDR3 nucleotides read TGCGCCAGCAGCCAGATCGGGACAGGGTATGGCTACACCTTC. This translates into CASSQIGTGYGYTF.